A selection of T cell receptor beta chains follows, all from one sample in a study of blood T cell repertoires in COVID-19. Clones were sequenced by immunoSEQ multiplex PCR, and TCRdb holds only the in-frame ones, with some missing. Counted here are around 480,000 clones, approximately 86% occurring once; the ten biggest clones make up 0.7%. Sample: PBMCs or T cells enriched from blood (not recorded which). The origin of the receptors is a woman under 30 who had recovered from COVID-19. CDR3s include the opening cysteine and the closing phenylalanine or tryptophan. D genes are given only for firm matches. Clone size is given for some rows only: seen once, a few or many times, or a class if the clone is expanded.

size: .; J: TRBJ1-1; V: TRBV2; D: .; DNA: TGTGCCAGCAGCTTTGAACCGGGACAAGTATTGGCTTTCTTT; CDR3: CASSFEPGQVLAFF
size: .; J: TRBJ1-6; V: TRBV24-1; D: .; DNA: TGTGCCACCGGAGCAGGGGCGAATTCACCCCTCCACTTT; CDR3: CATGAGANSPLHF
size: few; J: TRBJ1-5; V: TRBV6-5; D: TRBD1; DNA: TGTGCCAGCAGTAGGGACAGTAATCAGCCCCAGCATTTT; CDR3: CASSRDSNQPQHF
size: once; J: TRBJ2-1; V: TRBV7-2; D: .; DNA: TGTGCCAGCAGCCTCAACCGGGGTGGCGGGCCAAAGGATGAGCAGTTCTTC; CDR3: CASSLNRGGGPKDEQFF
size: .; J: TRBJ2-7; V: TRBV4-1; D: .; DNA: TGCGCCAGCAGCCAACTAGAACAGGGATATAACGAGCAGTACTTC; CDR3: CASSQLEQGYNEQYF
size: once; J: TRBJ1-6; V: TRBV6-5; D: .; DNA: TGTGCCAGCACCTTGACTTACAATTCACCCCTCCACTTT; CDR3: CASTLTYNSPLHF
size: .; J: TRBJ2-5; V: TRBV7-6; D: TRBD1; DNA: TGTGCCAGCAGCAAGGGACAGACGTACCAAGAGACCCAGTACTTC; CDR3: CASSKGQTYQETQYF
size: .; J: TRBJ1-2; V: TRBV6-5; D: .; DNA: TGTGCCAGCAGTTCTCCGACAGCCGCCCGTTATGGCTACACCTTC; CDR3: CASSSPTAARYGYTF
size: .; J: TRBJ2-7; V: TRBV7-8; D: TRBD1; DNA: TGTGCCAGCAGCTTGAAGTTGGGGACAGTGCCTTACGAGCAGTACTTC; CDR3: CASSLKLGTVPYEQYF
size: few; J: TRBJ1-3; V: TRBV6-5; D: .; DNA: TGTGCCAGCCACAGGGTGAACGAAGAAAACACCATATATTTT; CDR3: CASHRVNEENTIYF
size: .; J: TRBJ1-4; V: TRBV7-9; D: .; DNA: TGTGCCAGCAGCCCCCTCGATAGGGGCCTGGAAAAACTGTTTTTT; CDR3: CASSPLDRGLEKLFF
size: .; J: TRBJ2-3; V: TRBV7-2; D: .; DNA: TGTGCCAGCACCCTAAGGGGGATCACAGATACGCAGTATTTT; CDR3: CASTLRGITDTQYF
size: once; J: TRBJ2-3; V: TRBV6-6; D: .; DNA: TGTGCCAGCAGTTGGGGGGAACGCACAGATACGCAGTATTTT; CDR3: CASSWGERTDTQYF
size: .; J: TRBJ2-3; V: TRBV11-2; D: TRBD2; DNA: TGTGCCAGCAGACGTACGGGGGGAACCACCACAGATACGCAGTATTTT; CDR3: CASRRTGGTTTDTQYF
size: .; J: TRBJ2-7; V: TRBV13; D: TRBD1; DNA: TGTGCCAGCAGCTTAAGGGGGCGCGAGCAGTACTTC; CDR3: CASSLRGREQYF
size: .; J: TRBJ2-2; V: TRBV6-5; D: TRBD1; DNA: TGTGCCAGCAGTTCGGACAGGCTTGCGAACACCGGGGAGCTGTTTTTT; CDR3: CASSSDRLANTGELFF
size: .; J: TRBJ1-4; V: TRBV27; D: .; DNA: TGTGCCAGCAGTTTAGGGACTAGTGTAGAAAAACTGTTTTTT; CDR3: CASSLGTSVEKLFF
size: .; J: TRBJ1-5; V: TRBV2; D: .; DNA: TGTGCCAGCACCACCGTCGGGAGTACCAGCAATCAGCCCCAGCATTTT; CDR3: CASTTVGSTSNQPQHF
size: .; J: TRBJ1-2; V: TRBV7-9; D: .; DNA: TGTGCCAGCAGCTTAATAGGGGGGGACGGCTACACCTTC; CDR3: CASSLIGGDGYTF
size: .; J: TRBJ1-1; V: TRBV1; D: .; DNA: TGCACCAGCCAAGCCGGACAGGGGCGAGAAACTGAAGCTTTCTTT; CDR3: CTSQAGQGRETEAFF
size: few; J: TRBJ1-3; V: TRBV19; D: TRBD1; DNA: TGTGCCAGTAGGTTCGGGGACAGCTCTGGAAACACCATATATTTT; CDR3: CASRFGDSSGNTIYF
size: .; J: TRBJ1-2; V: TRBV2; D: TRBD1; DNA: TGTGCCAGCAGTGTGGCAGGGGGCAACTATGGCTACACCTTC; CDR3: CASSVAGGNYGYTF
size: few; J: TRBJ2-2; V: TRBV30; D: TRBD1; DNA: TGTGCCTGGAGTGTGTTGGGACAGGGAGTAGTAGGGACCGGGGAGCTGTTTTTT; CDR3: CAWSVLGQGVVGTGELFF
size: .; J: TRBJ2-3; V: TRBV4-1; D: TRBD2; DNA: TGCGCCAGCAGCCAAGATGGGACTAGCGGGGGGCGGGATACGCAGTATTTT; CDR3: CASSQDGTSGGRDTQYF
size: .; J: TRBJ2-7; V: TRBV2; D: .; DNA: TGTGCCAGCAGTGACCAGGCCCCAGTCTTC; CDR3: CASSDQAPVF
size: .; J: TRBJ1-3; V: TRBV7-2; D: TRBD1; DNA: TGTGCCAGCAGCTCCTGGACAGGGGGAAACACCATATATTTT; CDR3: CASSSWTGGNTIYF
size: once; J: TRBJ1-1; V: TRBV18; D: .; DNA: TGTGCCAGCTCACGGGGAGGGGGCACTGAAGCTTTCTTT; CDR3: CASSRGGGTEAFF
size: .; J: TRBJ1-1; V: TRBV29-1; D: TRBD1; DNA: TGCAGCGTGGGGGGACAGTTGAACACTGAAGCTTTCTTT; CDR3: CSVGGQLNTEAFF
size: .; J: TRBJ1-3; V: TRBV4-2; D: .; DNA: TGTGCCAGCAGCCAAGAGACAGCCACTGGAAACACCATATATTTT; CDR3: CASSQETATGNTIYF
size: .; J: TRBJ2-5; V: TRBV7-2; D: TRBD2; DNA: TGTGCCAGCAGCTTGTCTTTAGCGGGGCTGGAGGAGACCCAGTACTTC; CDR3: CASSLSLAGLEETQYF
size: .; J: TRBJ2-2; V: TRBV5-1; D: .; DNA: TGCGCCAGCAGCTTGGGAGGGCCGGGCACCGGGGAGCTGTTTTTT; CDR3: CASSLGGPGTGELFF
size: .; J: TRBJ1-1; V: TRBV7-2; D: .; DNA: TGTGCCAGCAGCCCGGGGAGGGGGAACACTGAAGCTTTCTTT; CDR3: CASSPGRGNTEAFF
size: .; J: TRBJ2-3; V: TRBV9; D: TRBD2; DNA: TGTGCCAGCAGCGTAGCTAGCGGGGGGTCAGATACGCAGTATTTT; CDR3: CASSVASGGSDTQYF
size: few; J: TRBJ1-4; V: TRBV2; D: .; DNA: TGTGCCAGCAGTTCTTTCAGGGAAGAACTGTTTTTT; CDR3: CASSSFREELFF
size: .; J: TRBJ2-2; V: TRBV7-2; D: TRBD2; DNA: TGTGCCAGCAGCTTAGGACTAGCGGGAGTTAACACCGGGGAGCTGTTTTTT; CDR3: CASSLGLAGVNTGELFF
size: .; J: TRBJ2-7; V: TRBV7-8; D: .; DNA: TGTGCCAGCAGCTTAATACGAGGGATCGGGTCCTACGAGCAGTACTTC; CDR3: CASSLIRGIGSYEQYF
size: .; J: TRBJ2-1; V: TRBV7-2; D: TRBD2; DNA: TGTGCCAGCAGCTTAGGAGCTAGCGGTTACAATGAGCAGTTCTTC; CDR3: CASSLGASGYNEQFF
size: .; J: TRBJ1-1; V: TRBV19; D: .; DNA: TGTGCCAGTAGTAAGGCGGCAGGGCTCAACACTGAAGCTTTCTTT; CDR3: CASSKAAGLNTEAFF
size: .; J: TRBJ2-5; V: TRBV27; D: TRBD2; DNA: TGTGCCAGCAGTCCCTACGGGGGGAAAGAGACCCAGTACTTC; CDR3: CASSPYGGKETQYF
size: .; J: TRBJ2-3; V: TRBV10-3; D: .; DNA: TGTGCCATCAGTTACCGGGATACGCAGTATTTT; CDR3: CAISYRDTQYF
size: .; J: TRBJ2-2; V: TRBV4-1; D: TRBD2; DNA: TGCGCCAGCAGCCCCTCTTGGGCGGGGGGGCAGAACACCGGGGAGCTGTTTTTT; CDR3: CASSPSWAGGQNTGELFF
size: .; J: TRBJ1-2; V: TRBV3-1/TRBV3-2; D: TRBD1; DNA: TGTGCCAGCAGCCGAGAAGGGACAGGGTATGGCTACACCTTC; CDR3: CASSREGTGYGYTF
size: .; J: TRBJ2-4; V: TRBV6-1; D: .; DNA: TGTGCCAGCAGTGAAAAGGGCAGGGGAAACATTCAGTACTTC; CDR3: CASSEKGRGNIQYF
size: .; J: TRBJ1-2; V: TRBV9; D: .; DNA: TGTGCCAGCAGCGAGGAGCCGACTCCCTATGGCTACACCTTC; CDR3: CASSEEPTPYGYTF
size: .; J: TRBJ2-7; V: TRBV29-1; D: .; DNA: TGCAGCGTTGAGAAGGCGGGCCCCTACGAGCAGTACTTC; CDR3: CSVEKAGPYEQYF
size: .; J: TRBJ2-1; V: TRBV5-1; D: TRBD2; DNA: TGCGCCAGCAGCTCCCTCTCCAGCGGGGGGCACTTTCCTACGGACAATGAGCAGTTCTTC; CDR3: CASSSLSSGGHFPTDNEQFF
size: .; J: TRBJ1-5; V: TRBV19; D: .; DNA: TGTGCCAGTAGTATAGAGCAGGGTAGTCAGCCCCAGCATTTT; CDR3: CASSIEQGSQPQHF